The clone carrying this T cell receptor beta chain appeared a single time. The data were produced by immunoSEQ multiplex PCR, yet TCRdb's version contains in-frame clones alone and is incomplete. The repertoire holds 50,000 to 60,000 clones, with about 80% as singletons. Looked up from germline, CDR1 is SGHDN and CDR2 is FVKESK. The CDR3 extends over 15 amino acids. Trimming at V came to 5 bases and at J to 1 base, leaving 4 bases not matched to a gene. These data originate in a study of glioma-infiltrating T cells after dendritic cell vaccination. This sample's time point: after dendritic cell vaccination, including at tumor progression/relapse.

The specimen was blood, collected after dendritic cell vaccination. The chain is built from TRBV14 and TRBJ2-5; 10 bases agree with TRBD2. The clonotype comes from a human donor with glioblastoma. This CDR3 is CASSRTSGLQETQYF. In nucleotides, the CDR3 is TGTGCCAGCAGCAGGACTAGCGGACTCCAAGAGACCCAGTACTTC.